This record looks at one T cell receptor beta chain sequence and its context. The data derive from a study of control samples from healthy donors and cancer patients. With 4 bases clipped from V and 3 bases from J, the junction kept 8 bases outside the gene matches. This CDR3 region has 15 residues. CDR1 is SGHTS, CDR2 YDEGEE, per germline. Libraries were prepared by immunoSEQ multiplex PCR; TCRdb keeps only in-frame clonotypes and omits some of them. This sample has about 150,000 clones, with about 86% found just once. The chain couples TRBV5-8 to TRBJ2-7, with 9 bases fitting TRBD1. The TCR comes from a man younger than 30 in good health. Specimen: blood. The CDR3 nucleotides are TGTGCCAGCAGCCCCCTAAGACAGGGGGTCTACGAGCAGTACTTC. Translation gives CASSPLRQGVYEQYF.